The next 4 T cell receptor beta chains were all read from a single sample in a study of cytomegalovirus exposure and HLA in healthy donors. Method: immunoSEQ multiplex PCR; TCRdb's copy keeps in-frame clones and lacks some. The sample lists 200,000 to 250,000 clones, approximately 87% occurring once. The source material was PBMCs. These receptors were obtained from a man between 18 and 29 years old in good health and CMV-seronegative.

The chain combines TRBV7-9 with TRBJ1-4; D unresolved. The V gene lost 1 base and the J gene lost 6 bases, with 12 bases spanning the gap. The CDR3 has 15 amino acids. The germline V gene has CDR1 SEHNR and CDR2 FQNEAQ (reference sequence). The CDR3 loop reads CASSLVDKADEKLFF. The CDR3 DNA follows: TGTGCCAGCAGCTTAGTCGACAAGGCCGATGAAAAACTGTTTTTT.

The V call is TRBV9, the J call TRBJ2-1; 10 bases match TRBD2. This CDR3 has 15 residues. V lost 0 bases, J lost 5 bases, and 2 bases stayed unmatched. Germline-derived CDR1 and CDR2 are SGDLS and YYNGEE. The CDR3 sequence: CASSVVAGGHNEQFF. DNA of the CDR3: TGTGCCAGCAGCGTAGTAGCGGGGGGCCACAATGAGCAGTTCTTC.

This CDR3 is CASSLGPGNGYTF. The DNA for the CDR3 is TGTGCCAGCAGTTTAGGGCCGGGGAATGGCTACACCTTC. J is TRBJ1-2 and V is TRBV27; D gene uncertain. The CDR3 loop spans 13 amino acids. CDR1 and CDR2 from the germline V gene are MNHEY and SMNVEV (reference sequence). V gave up 2 bases and J gave up 6 bases, with 10 bases separating them.

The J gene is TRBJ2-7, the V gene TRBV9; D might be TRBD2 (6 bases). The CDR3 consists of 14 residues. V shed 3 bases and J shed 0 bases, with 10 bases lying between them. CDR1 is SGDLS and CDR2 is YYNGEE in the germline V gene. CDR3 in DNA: TGTGCCAGCAGCGAGGAGGGGAGCTCCTACGAGCAGTACTTC. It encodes CASSEEGSSYEQYF.